This T cell receptor beta chain stems from a study of T cell changes during pregnancy in multiple sclerosis (dated by TCRdb to the late 2010s). About the investigation overall: In women with multiple sclerosis, the researchers looked at how the T cell repertoire shifted as pregnancy progressed.

To prepare the library, the immunoSEQ multiplex PCR assay was applied. As stored in TCRdb, this immuneACCESS dataset retains in-frame rearrangements with V and J assigned. A fraction of the clones does not appear; measured against another copy, unresolved V genes explain less than half of the discrepancy, and the remainder lacks a known reason. Counted in this sample were about 100,000 clones; over 85% of them appeared once. More than 0.75% of the sample belongs to the ten largest clones. On this clone itself: There is no known antigen for this receptor. Nothing much larger sits one base from this clone, and base qualities are not available.

The origin of this receptor is a female donor with multiple sclerosis, enrolled in a pregnancy study. This specimen consisted of peripheral blood, obtained after pregnancy.

The DNA sequence follows: TGTGCCAGCAGCCCCACCAGGGGGCAGGGAGAGACCCAGTACTTC. This gives the protein CASSPTRGQGETQYF. In this chain, TRBV7-9 is recombined with TRBJ2-5; TRBD1 aligns with 8 central bases. Via the germline V gene (reference sequence), CDR1 is SEHNR and CDR2 FQNEAQ. From V the trimming removes 5 bases and from J it removes 4 bases, while the gene matches leave 9 bases of the junction unaccounted for. The cysteine opens and the phenylalanine closes a CDR3 of 15 amino acids. Of the read, only the CDR3 DNA is kept; its 45 bases are in frame from base 1. Where the CDR3 stops, the reference TRBV7-9 and TRBJ2-5 genes take over; the full variable domain is DTGVSQNPRHKITKRGQNVTFRCDPISEHNRLYWYRQTLGQGPEFLTYFQNEAQLEKSRLLSDRFSAERPKGSFSTLEIQRTEQGDSAMYLCASSPTRGQGETQYFGPGTRLLVL.